This T cell receptor (beta chain) was recovered during a study of cytomegalovirus exposure and HLA in healthy donors. This CDR3 region has 15 residues. The germline V gene has CDR1 SGDLS and CDR2 YYNGEE. V was shortened by 0 bases and J by 6 bases, with 15 bases between the two germline ends. It was with 60 Vbeta and 13 Jbeta primers that the PCR ran. Some clones are missing from TCRdb's copy, which holds only in-frame ones; the method was immunoSEQ multiplex PCR. The data hold approximately 180,000 clones, with around 80% observed a single time. The genes are TRBV9 and TRBJ1-1; D uncertain. The TCR was taken from a man in his late teens or twenties in good health and CMV-seronegative. The sequencing sample was made of PBMCs. The CDR3 reads CASSVEADLPPEAFF. CDR3 DNA: TGTGCCAGCAGCGTAGAGGCGGATCTCCCTCCTGAAGCTTTCTTT.